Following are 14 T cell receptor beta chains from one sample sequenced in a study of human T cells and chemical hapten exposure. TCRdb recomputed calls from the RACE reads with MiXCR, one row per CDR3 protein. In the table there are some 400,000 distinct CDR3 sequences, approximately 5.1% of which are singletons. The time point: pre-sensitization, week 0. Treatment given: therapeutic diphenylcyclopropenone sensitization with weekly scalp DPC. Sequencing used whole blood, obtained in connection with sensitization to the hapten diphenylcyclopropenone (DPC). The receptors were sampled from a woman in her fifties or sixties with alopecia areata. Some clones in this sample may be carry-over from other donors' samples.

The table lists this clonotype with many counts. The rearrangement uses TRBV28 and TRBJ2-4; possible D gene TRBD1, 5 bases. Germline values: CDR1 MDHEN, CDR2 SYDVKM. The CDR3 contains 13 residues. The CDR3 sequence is CATATLAKNIQYF. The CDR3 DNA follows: TGTGCGACAGCGACGCTAGCCAAAAACATTCAGTACTTC.

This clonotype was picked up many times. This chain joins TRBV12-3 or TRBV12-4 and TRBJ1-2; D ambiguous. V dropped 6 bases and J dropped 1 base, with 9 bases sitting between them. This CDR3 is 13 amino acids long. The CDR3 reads CASSRGDNYGYTF. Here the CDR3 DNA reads TGTGCCAGCAGCCGTGGAGATAACTATGGCTACACCTTC.

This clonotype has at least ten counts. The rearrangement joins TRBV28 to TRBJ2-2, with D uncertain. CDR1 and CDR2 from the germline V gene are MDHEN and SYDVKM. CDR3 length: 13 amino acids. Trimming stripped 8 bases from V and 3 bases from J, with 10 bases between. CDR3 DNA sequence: TGTGCCAGCGTAATGGGGTACACCGGGGAGCTGTTTTTT. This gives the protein CASVMGYTGELFF.

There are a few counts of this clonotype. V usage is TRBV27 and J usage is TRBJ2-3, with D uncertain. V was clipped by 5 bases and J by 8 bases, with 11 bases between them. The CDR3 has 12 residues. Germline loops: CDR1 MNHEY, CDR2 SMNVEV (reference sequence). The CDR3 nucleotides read TGTGCCAGCAGTCCCTCCCCCGGTACGCAGTATTTT. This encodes CASSPSPGTQYF.

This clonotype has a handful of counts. The CDR3 DNA sequence: TGTGCCAGCAGCTACCACAGAGGGCGCGGGAGGGAGACCCAGTACTTC. The encoded protein is CASSYHRGRGRETQYF. The chain employs TRBV7-8 and TRBJ2-5; 8 bases are a match to TRBD2. V dropped 4 bases and J dropped 5; count of bases not matched to a gene: 12. CDR3 length: 16 residues. The germline V gene has CDR1 SGHVS and CDR2 FQNEAQ.

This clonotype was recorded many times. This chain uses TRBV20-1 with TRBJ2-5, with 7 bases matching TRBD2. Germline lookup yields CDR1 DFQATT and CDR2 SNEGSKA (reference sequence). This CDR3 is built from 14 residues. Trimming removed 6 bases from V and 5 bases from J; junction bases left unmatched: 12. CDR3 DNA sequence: TGCAGTGCAACCGGGACGGGGAGGGTGGAGACCCAGTACTTC. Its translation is CSATGTGRVETQYF.

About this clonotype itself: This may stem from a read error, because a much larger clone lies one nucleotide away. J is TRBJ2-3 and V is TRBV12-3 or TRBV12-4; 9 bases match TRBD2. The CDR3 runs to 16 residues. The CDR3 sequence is CASRKAGGRSIDTQYF. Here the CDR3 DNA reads TGTGCCAGCAGGAAGGCGGGGGGGAGGAGCATAGATACGCAGTATTTT.

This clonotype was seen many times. CDR3 in DNA: TGTGCCAGCAGTCCCCCGAGGAAGTTCGGCGAGCAGTACTTC. Encoded protein: CASSPPRKFGEQYF. The V call is TRBV28, the J call TRBJ2-7; D ambiguous. The germline V gene encodes CDR1 MDHEN and CDR2 SYDVKM. The CDR3 is made up of 14 amino acids. V was cut by 5 bases and J by 6 bases, with 17 bases left in between.

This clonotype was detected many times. The CDR3 protein is CASSEAGGDTQYF. The DNA of the CDR3 is TGTGCCAGCAGTGAAGCGGGAGGAGATACGCAGTATTTT. This chain uses TRBV2 with TRBJ2-3, with D perhaps matching TRBD2 (6 bases). This CDR3 contains 13 residues. The V gene lost 0 bases and the J gene lost 5 bases, with 6 bases spanning the gap. Germline values: CDR1 SNHLY, CDR2 FYNNEI.

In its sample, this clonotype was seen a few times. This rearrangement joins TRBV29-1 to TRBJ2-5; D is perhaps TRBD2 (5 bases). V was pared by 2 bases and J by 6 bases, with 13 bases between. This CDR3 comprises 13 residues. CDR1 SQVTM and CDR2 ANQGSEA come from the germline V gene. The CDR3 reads CSVEITRAKTQYF. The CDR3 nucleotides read TGCAGCGTTGAAATAACTAGGGCAAAGACCCAGTACTTC.

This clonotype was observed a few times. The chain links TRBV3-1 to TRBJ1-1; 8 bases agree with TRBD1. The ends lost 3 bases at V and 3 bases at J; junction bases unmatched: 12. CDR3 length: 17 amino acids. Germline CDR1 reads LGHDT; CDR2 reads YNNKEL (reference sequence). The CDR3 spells CASSHMTGVSVHTEAFF. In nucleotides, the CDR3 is TGTGCCAGCAGCCACATGACAGGGGTGTCAGTGCACACTGAAGCTTTCTTT.

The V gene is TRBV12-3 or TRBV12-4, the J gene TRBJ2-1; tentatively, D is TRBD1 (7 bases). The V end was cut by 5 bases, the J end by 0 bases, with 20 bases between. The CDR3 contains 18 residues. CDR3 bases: TGTGCCAGCAGTCTCGATTCTTGGAGGGACAGCTCCTACAATGAGCAGTTCTTC. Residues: CASSLDSWRDSSYNEQFF.

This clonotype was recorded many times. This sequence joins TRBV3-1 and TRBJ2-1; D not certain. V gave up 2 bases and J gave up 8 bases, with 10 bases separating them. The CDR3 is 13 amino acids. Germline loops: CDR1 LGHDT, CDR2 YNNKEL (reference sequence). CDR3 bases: TGTGCCAGCAGCCAAATGATTTCGGATGAGCAGTTCTTC. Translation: CASSQMISDEQFF.

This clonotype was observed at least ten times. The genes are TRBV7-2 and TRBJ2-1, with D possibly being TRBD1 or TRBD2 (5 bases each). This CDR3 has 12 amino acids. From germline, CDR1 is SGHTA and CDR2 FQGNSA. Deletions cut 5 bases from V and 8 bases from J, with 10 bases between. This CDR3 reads CASSARGYEQFF. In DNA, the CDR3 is TGTGCCAGCAGCGCACGGGGCTATGAGCAGTTCTTC.